One and the same sample provided the 18 T cell receptor beta chains below, sequenced in a study of blood T cell repertoires in COVID-19. Clones were read by immunoSEQ multiplex PCR, and TCRdb kept only the in-frame ones, dropping some. Here the sample spans around 100,000 clones, roughly nine tenths being singletons. Sequenced: peripheral blood. These receptors originate from a man aged 45-65 years with acute or convalescent COVID-19.

This clone was counted between two and nine times. The CDR3 sequence: CASSPAGNFYEQYF. Written as DNA, the CDR3 is TGTGCCAGCAGTCCCGCAGGGAATTTTTACGAGCAGTACTTC. The chain is built from TRBV27 and TRBJ2-7, with D possibly being TRBD1 (5 bases). Trimming removed 5 bases at V and 4 bases at J, with 15 bases between. The length of the CDR3 is 14 residues. Per the germline V gene, CDR1 is MNHEY and CDR2 is SMNVEV (reference sequence).

The J gene is TRBJ1-5, the V gene TRBV6-4; D perhaps matches TRBD1 (6 bases). The CDR3 consists of 15 residues. CDR1 is MRHNA and CDR2 is SNTAGT in the germline V gene. V was trimmed by 6 bases and J by 0 bases, leaving 12 bases between them. CDR3 DNA: TGTGCCAGCAGCCGACAGGTAAATAGCAATCAGCCCCAGCATTTT. It codes for CASSRQVNSNQPQHF.

A single count supports this clone. The genes are TRBV19 and TRBJ1-2; D unclear. The germline gives CDR1 LNHDA, CDR2 SQIVND (reference sequence). The CDR3 consists of 12 residues. The V gene lost 5 bases and the J gene lost 8 bases, with 12 bases spanning the gap. The CDR3, as DNA: TGTGCCAGTAGTCCCAATGGCCTGGGCTACACCTTC. Protein: CASSPNGLGYTF. Using reference TRBV19 and TRBJ1-2 for the parts outside the CDR3, the full variable domain is DGGITQSPKYLFRKEGQNVTLSCEQNLNHDAMYWYRQDPGQGLRLIYYSQIVNDFQKGDIAEGYSVSREKKESFPLTVTSAQKNPTAFYLCASSPNGLGYTFGSGTRLTVV.

V gene TRBV7-9 combines with J gene TRBJ1-5; possible D gene TRBD1, 5 bases. The V end lost 5 bases, the J end lost 5 bases, and 10 bases lay between the germline ends. The germline V gene encodes CDR1 SEHNR and CDR2 FQNEAQ (reference sequence). The CDR3 covers 13 residues. The CDR3 DNA is TGTGCCAGCAGCCCAAGCAGGGATCAGCCCCAGCATTTT. Its translation is CASSPSRDQPQHF.

This clone was detected once. The chain joins TRBV12-3 or TRBV12-4 to TRBJ2-2; D not resolved. The CDR3 is 12 amino acids. Trimming shortened V by 7 bases and J by 6 bases, and 9 bases separated the two germline ends. The CDR3 sequence is CASTFQAGELFF. DNA for the CDR3: TGTGCCAGCACCTTCCAGGCCGGGGAGCTGTTTTTT.

J is TRBJ2-7 and V is TRBV7-2, with 10 positions matching TRBD2. Germline-derived CDR1 and CDR2 are SGHTA and FQGNSA. The J segment lost 5 bases and the V segment lost 8 bases, leaving 6 bases of the junction unmatched. The length of the CDR3 is 13 residues. CDR3 DNA: TGTGCCAGCGGTTTAGCGGGAGGCCACGAGCAGTACTTC. It specifies CASGLAGGHEQYF.

The V call is TRBV15, the J call TRBJ2-2; maybe TRBD1 (6 bases). Trimming cost V 4 bases and J 4 bases, with 10 bases left between them. In germline, CDR1 is LNHNV, CDR2 YYDKDF (reference sequence). This CDR3 has 14 amino acids. The CDR3 spells CATSKSRGTGELFF. In DNA, the CDR3 is TGTGCCACCAGCAAATCCAGGGGCACCGGGGAGCTGTTTTTT.

This clone appeared a few times. This sequence joins TRBV27 and TRBJ1-2; TRBD1 matches 9 bases. The CDR3 covers 15 residues. The germline V gene has CDR1 MNHEY and CDR2 SMNVEV (reference sequence). J gave up 7 bases and V 0 bases, and 6 bases lay outside the gene matches. The CDR3 here is CASSLSGQGLLGYTF. DNA of the CDR3: TGTGCCAGCAGTTTATCCGGACAGGGGCTTCTTGGCTACACCTTC.

The chain joins TRBV2 to TRBJ1-1, with 7 bases that match TRBD1. CDR3 length equals 15 residues. Germline V CDR1 and CDR2: SNHLY, FYNNEI. Unmatched junction bases numbered 12, after V lost 7 bases and J lost 4 bases. CDR3 protein: CASKEQGGLSTEAFF. As DNA, the CDR3 is TGTGCCAGCAAAGAGCAGGGGGGATTGAGCACTGAAGCTTTCTTT.

The V gene is TRBV6-5, the J gene TRBJ2-5; 7 bases align to TRBD2. Germline V CDR1 and CDR2: MNHEY, SVGAGI. The CDR3 sequence is 15 residues long. V trimming: 6 bases; J trimming: 1 base; junction bases outside the gene matches: 8. The CDR3 DNA reads TGTGCCAGCAGAAGAGAAGGACTAGGCCAAGAGACCCAGTACTTC. As protein: CASRREGLGQETQYF.

The V and J genes are TRBV5-4 and TRBJ1-1; the D gene is possibly TRBD1 (5 bases). The V gene lost 1 base and the J gene lost 5 bases, with 6 bases spanning the gap. This CDR3 region has 12 residues. Germline V lookup: CDR1 SGHNT, CDR2 YYREEE (reference sequence). The CDR3 spells CASSLQGTEAFF. The CDR3 nucleotides read TGTGCCAGCAGCTTGCAGGGTACTGAAGCTTTCTTT.

This clone has only a few counts. The genes are TRBV30 and TRBJ1-3; D remains unclear. CDR3 length: 13 residues. Germline CDR1 GTSNPN, CDR2 SVGIG (reference sequence). Trimming removed 4 bases at V and 2 bases at J, with 9 bases between. The CDR3 spells CAWTPGTGNTIYF. The CDR3 coding sequence is TGTGCCTGGACCCCGGGGACTGGAAACACCATATATTTT.

The chain has TRBV5-4 and TRBJ1-1; a weak D match, TRBD1 (5 bases). V was pared by 3 bases and J by 2 bases, with 14 bases between. Germline-derived CDR1 and CDR2 are SGHNT and YYREEE (reference sequence). This CDR3 comprises 15 residues. The CDR3 here is CASSWAGLLNTEAFF. In DNA, the CDR3 is TGTGCCAGCAGCTGGGCGGGGCTCCTTAACACTGAAGCTTTCTTT.

The chain combines TRBV7-6 with TRBJ1-1, with D maybe TRBD1 (6 bases). Germline V CDR1 and CDR2: SGHVS, FNYEAQ. Trimming left V 5 bases short and J 3 bases short, with 13 bases between. The CDR3 contains 14 residues. The CDR3: CASSLGTPDTEAFF. CDR3 sequence (DNA): TGTGCCAGCAGCCTCGGGACACCTGACACTGAAGCTTTCTTT.

V gene TRBV7-8 combines with J gene TRBJ2-1; D may be TRBD1 (7 bases). The CDR3 runs to 15 residues. Per the germline V gene, CDR1 is SGHVS and CDR2 is FQNEAQ. With 0 bases removed from V and 9 bases from J, the gap between germline ends came to 15 bases. CDR3 residues: CASSLALGGGTEQFF. Written as DNA, the CDR3 is TGTGCCAGCAGCTTAGCGCTCGGAGGGGGCACTGAGCAGTTCTTC.

This clone was seen only a few times. V gene TRBV6-5 combines with J gene TRBJ1-1, with a weak D call TRBD1 (6 bases). The CDR3 is made up of 15 amino acids. The V end was cut by 0 bases, the J end by 4 bases, with 12 bases between. In germline, CDR1 is MNHEY, CDR2 SVGAGI. This CDR3 is CASSYSAGAGTEAFF. In DNA, the CDR3 is TGTGCCAGCAGTTACTCGGCGGGGGCAGGCACTGAAGCTTTCTTT.

The chain uses TRBV7-9 and TRBJ2-7; 9 bases align to TRBD2. V lost 5 bases and J lost 6; bases outside the gene matches: 8. The CDR3 contains 14 residues. Germline values: CDR1 SEHNR, CDR2 FQNEAQ (reference sequence). CDR3 sequence (DNA): TGTGCCAGCAGCACGACCGGGACTAGCCCCGAGCAGTACTTC. It yields the protein CASSTTGTSPEQYF. The full variable domain, with the rest looked up from reference TRBV7-9 and TRBJ2-7, is DTGVSQNPRHKITKRGQNVTFRCDPISEHNRLYWYRQTLGQGPEFLTYFQNEAQLEKSRLLSDRFSAERPKGSFSTLEIQRTEQGDSAMYLCASSTTGTSPEQYFGPGTRLTVT.

The rearrangement links TRBV7-9 to TRBJ2-1, with TRBD1 as a possible D gene (6 bases). V was shortened by 5 bases and J by 0 bases, with 20 bases between the two germline ends. This CDR3 has 18 residues. Germline V gene data show CDR1 as SEHNR and CDR2 as FQNEAQ (reference sequence). For the CDR3, the DNA is TGTGCCAGCAGCCAGGGGCTAGCAGGGGCCCGCTCCTACAATGAGCAGTTCTTC. Translation: CASSQGLAGARSYNEQFF.